This TCR beta chain appears in the sequencing data of a study of Graves' ophthalmopathy and Graves' hyperthyroidism. In the study overall: Samples of peripheral blood were obtained at initial diagnosis, prior to treatment of any kind.

RNA transcripts served as template for amplifying TCR beta CDR3 sequences. HTBI primers were employed in first-round RT-PCR, then a second-round multiplex PCR followed. TCRdb ran MiXCR on the multiplex PCR reads and lists one entry per CDR3 protein. The sample lists under 350,000 distinct CDR3 sequences, 15% to 20% seen once, with approximately 13% in the top ten. Comment on this clonotype: Its antigen remains unidentified. The junction differs from germline at one of its ends, possibly a read error.

Broader study findings: Also, most clonotypes expanded in the thyroid above 0.001 frequency appeared in blood.

Among the exclusions were patients with other autoimmune diseases, uncontrolled infections, pregnancy or lactation. This clonotype was sampled from an adult man with Graves' ophthalmopathy. Sequenced material: peripheral blood.

CDR3 sequence reads: CASSRDRGLAGSYERYF. CDR3 bases: TGTGCCAGCAGCCGGGACAGGGGACTAGCGGGATCCTACGAGCGGTACTTC. V and J are TRBV28 and TRBJ2-7, with 13 bases fitting TRBD2. The CDR3 consists of 17 residues. Germline CDR1 reads MDHEN; CDR2 reads SYDVKM.